A single sample is the source of the 15 T cell receptor beta chains below, sequenced in a study of CD4 T cells in relation to SARS-CoV-2 and coronaviruses. The data were produced by immunoSEQ multiplex PCR, yet TCRdb's version contains in-frame clones alone and is incomplete. This table has some 29,000 clones, roughly 76% appearing once. Before the COVID-19 pandemic, during about 2010-2019, CD4+ T cells were taken from unexposed donors. The cells were cultured for approximately ten days before CD4+ T cells were isolated. Their specific antigens are unknown. Material for sequencing was CD4+ T cells from PBMCs, cultured in vitro. These receptors were collected from a human donor in good health.

The chain is built from TRBV4-3 and TRBJ1-3; 7 nucleotides match TRBD1. V gave up 0 bases and J gave up 4 bases; unmatched junction bases: 15. The CDR3 length is 19 residues. CDR1 is LGHNA, CDR2 YSLEER, per germline. CDR3 sequence reads: CASSQDRVGRGTGGNTIYF. CDR3 sequence (DNA): TGCGCCAGCAGCCAAGATCGGGTGGGCAGGGGGACGGGAGGAAACACCATATATTTT.

V gene TRBV5-1 combines with J gene TRBJ2-7, with 7 bases lining up with TRBD1. Germline CDR1 reads SGHRS; CDR2 reads YFSETQ. Germline trimming cut 0 bases from V and 3 bases from J; bases unmatched to any gene: 6. The CDR3 is 15 residues long. As DNA, the CDR3 is TGCGCCAGCAGCTTGGGGGACAGCGGAAACTACGAGCAGTACTTC. Encoded protein: CASSLGDSGNYEQYF.

V usage is TRBV4-2 and J usage is TRBJ2-7, with D unresolved. Trimming removed 1 base from V and 4 bases from J, with 14 bases in between. This CDR3 is 15 amino acids long. CDR1 and CDR2 (germline): LGHNA, YNFKEQ. The CDR3 is CASSQGPGDGYEQYF. Written as DNA, the CDR3 is TGTGCCAGCAGCCAAGGACCTGGCGACGGGTACGAGCAGTACTTC.

CDR3 DNA sequence: TGTGCCAGCAGCTTATTTCGAGGGGGGGCTGGATCACCCCTCCACTTT. This translates into CASSLFRGGAGSPLHF. This chain joins TRBV7-2 and TRBJ1-6, with a tentative D call TRBD1 (6 bases). This CDR3 contains 16 residues. The V gene's germline CDR1 is SGHTA and CDR2 FQGNSA. The V end was cut by 2 bases, the J end by 10 bases, with 18 bases between.

The chain combines TRBV5-1 with TRBJ2-7; D is ambiguous. Germline V gives CDR1 SGHRS, CDR2 YFSETQ. V lost 0 bases, J lost 3 bases, and 4 bases lay in between. The CDR3 length is 12 residues. The CDR3 protein is CASSLDFYEQYF. The CDR3 DNA reads as TGCGCCAGCAGCTTGGACTTCTACGAGCAGTACTTC.

The chain is built from TRBV5-1 and TRBJ2-5; D is ambiguous. Germline CDR1 SGHRS, CDR2 YFSETQ. The germline V and J ends were trimmed by 4 bases and 2 bases, with 12 bases remaining between them. CDR3 length equals 14 residues. Written as DNA, the CDR3 is TGCGCCAGCAGCCTCTCCACCAGTCAAGAGACCCAGTACTTC. This sequence encodes CASSLSTSQETQYF.

The V call is TRBV5-1, the J call TRBJ2-7; D remains ambiguous. CDR1 is SGHRS, CDR2 YFSETQ, per germline. Trimming stripped 0 bases from V and 5 bases from J, with 9 bases between. This CDR3 spans 13 amino acids. CDR3 DNA: TGCGCCAGCAGCTTGGGCAGTACTGACGAGCAGTACTTC. Translating gives CASSLGSTDEQYF.

This clone appeared a few times. V and J are TRBV4-2 and TRBJ1-1; D possibly corresponds to TRBD1 (6 bases). The germline V and J ends were trimmed by 4 bases and 1 base, with 13 bases remaining between them. Germline loops: CDR1 LGHNA, CDR2 YNFKEQ. CDR3 size: 15 residues. In DNA, the CDR3 is TGTGCCAGCAGCCGTCGGACAGCGGAGAACACTGAAGCTTTCTTT. Translating gives CASSRRTAENTEAFF.

This chain uses TRBV4-3 with TRBJ2-3, with a weak D call TRBD1 (6 bases). The CDR3 spans 16 residues. Trimming took 1 base from V and 2 from J, leaving 13 bases between them. The germline CDR1 and CDR2 sequences are LGHNA and YSLEER. CDR3 sequence reads: CASSQAWDTATDTQYF. The CDR3 DNA reads TGCGCCAGCAGCCAAGCCTGGGACACCGCCACAGATACGCAGTATTTT.

V usage is TRBV5-1 and J usage is TRBJ1-4; perhaps TRBD1 as D (5 bases). The CDR3 runs to 13 residues. V dropped 5 bases and J dropped 7 bases, with 12 bases sitting between them. CDR1 and CDR2 from the germline V gene are SGHRS and YFSETQ. The CDR3 reads CASSIRGGEKLFF. The DNA for the CDR3 is TGCGCCAGCAGTATCCGCGGGGGTGAAAAACTGTTTTTT. Looking up the rest from reference TRBV5-1 and TRBJ1-4 gives the full variable domain: KAGVTQTPRYLIKTRGQQVTLSCSPISGHRSVSWYQQTPGQGLQFLFEYFSETQRNKGNFPGRFSGRQFSNSRSEMNVSTLELGDSALYLCASSIRGGEKLFFGSGTQLSVL.

There are a few counts of this clone. J is TRBJ1-1 and V is TRBV7-2; 12 positions match TRBD1. V was pared by 1 base and J by 4 bases, with 4 bases of the junction left unmatched. Germline CDR1 is SGHTA and CDR2 is FQGNSA. This CDR3 has 16 amino acids. DNA of the CDR3: TGTGCCAGCAGCTTAGGGGACAGGGGGCGCGGCACTGAAGCTTTCTTT. Protein: CASSLGDRGRGTEAFF.

The gene calls are TRBV19 and TRBJ1-6, with TRBD1 matching over 7 bases. This CDR3 contains 14 residues. Germline V gene data show CDR1 as LNHDA and CDR2 as SQIVND (reference sequence). The J segment lost 6 bases and the V segment lost 5 bases, leaving 4 bases of the junction unmatched. CDR3 bases: TGTGCCAGTAGTTTGCAGGGGGTTAATTCACCCCTCCACTTT. Protein: CASSLQGVNSPLHF.

This chain uses TRBV9 with TRBJ2-5, with 8 bases matching TRBD2. Germline V CDR1 and CDR2: SGDLS, YYNGEE. This CDR3 contains 14 residues. After removal of 4 bases from V and 2 bases from J, the junction contained 4 bases not matched to a gene. CDR3 sequence: CASSPTSGQETQYF. In DNA form, the CDR3 reads TGTGCCAGCAGCCCAACTAGCGGACAAGAGACCCAGTACTTC.

The DNA of the CDR3 is TGCGCCACCCAGATCGGCGGCAGTGGCACTGAAGCTTTCTTT. Protein sequence: CATQIGGSGTEAFF. This chain joins TRBV10-2 and TRBJ1-1; D unclear. The CDR3 loop spans 14 amino acids. Germline CDR1 reads WSHSY; CDR2 reads SAAADI. The ends were cut back, 10 bases at V and 4 bases at J, with 19 bases in the middle.

This clone has just a few counts. The genes are TRBV4-1 and TRBJ2-4, with TRBD1 matching 7 bases. The CDR3 spans 15 residues. V shed 0 bases and J 8 bases; nucleotides not matched to a gene: 7. Germline-derived CDR1 and CDR2 are MGHRA and YSYEKL. The CDR3 coding sequence is TGCGCCAGCAGCCAAGAATCGAGGGGGCGGCACATTCAGTACTTC. This translates into CASSQESRGRHIQYF.